Each of the 11 T cell receptor beta chains below was sequenced from the same sample in a study of blood T cell repertoires in COVID-19. Measured with immunoSEQ multiplex PCR; TCRdb has only the in-frame clones, and not every one. The sample records about 150,000 clones, around 90% being singletons. Sequences were obtained from PBMCs or T cells enriched from blood (not recorded which). The receptors were sampled from a woman between 40 and 50 years old who had been exposed to COVID-19.

The rearrangement links TRBV24-1 to TRBJ2-5; D might be TRBD1 (6 bases). Trimming left V 1 base short and J 2 bases short, with 10 bases between. CDR3 length: 15 residues. Looked up from germline, CDR1 is KGHDR and CDR2 is SFDVKD. As DNA, the CDR3 is TGTGCCACCAGTGATTTCGTGGGGGCTCAAGAGACCCAGTACTTC. It specifies CATSDFVGAQETQYF.

The V gene is TRBV3-1 (or the pseudogene TRBV3-2), the J gene TRBJ2-7, with TRBD1 matching 10 bases. The CDR3 runs 14 residues. V shed 4 bases, J shed 2 bases, and the junction held 2 bases outside the gene matches. Germline CDR1 reads LGHDT; CDR2 reads YNNKEL (reference sequence). CDR3 residues: CASSRGTGAYEQYF. In DNA, the CDR3 is TGTGCCAGCAGCCGCGGGACAGGGGCCTACGAGCAGTACTTC.

The chain carries TRBV4-1 and TRBJ2-4; the match to TRBD1 covers 10 bases. Germline lookup yields CDR1 MGHRA and CDR2 YSYEKL. After removal of 3 bases from V and 4 bases from J, the junction contained 9 bases not matched to a gene. The length of the CDR3 is 17 residues. In DNA, the CDR3 is TGCGCCAGCAGCCAGCCCCGGGACAGGGGACTAAAAAACATTCAGTACTTC. Translating gives CASSQPRDRGLKNIQYF.

The J gene is TRBJ1-3, the V gene TRBV18; D gene unclear. The germline V gene encodes CDR1 KGHSH and CDR2 LQKENI. V dropped 4 bases and J dropped 0 bases, with 10 bases sitting between them. The CDR3 is 15 amino acids. The CDR3 DNA sequence: TGTGCCAGCTCACTGGGAGAAGGCTCTGGAAACACCATATATTTT. Protein product: CASSLGEGSGNTIYF.

The V gene is TRBV6-2 or TRBV6-3, the J gene TRBJ1-1, with TRBD1 identical over 7 bases. CDR1 and CDR2 (germline): MNHEY, SVGEGT. The CDR3 is 12 residues long. Trimming at V came to 5 bases and at J to 6 bases, leaving 3 bases not matched to a gene. CDR3 nucleotide sequence: TGTGCCAGCAGTACCGGGACAGCTGAAGCTTTCTTT. Amino acid sequence: CASSTGTAEAFF.

The rearrangement uses TRBV7-2 and TRBJ1-4; 9 bases are a match to TRBD1. The CDR3 is 13 amino acids. The V gene's germline CDR1 is SGHTA and CDR2 FQGNSA. The trim removed 6 bases at V and 8 bases at J, leaving 4 bases unmatched. The CDR3 loop reads CASSTGGREKLFF. The CDR3 DNA reads TGTGCCAGCAGTACAGGGGGCAGGGAAAAACTGTTTTTT.

This chain connects TRBV25-1 to TRBJ2-7; 10 nucleotides agree with TRBD2. Germline V gene lookup returns CDR1 MGHDK and CDR2 SYGVNS. The CDR3 contains 14 residues. Trimming at V came to 2 bases and at J to 6 bases, leaving 4 bases not matched to a gene. The CDR3 protein is CASSELAGVGEQYF. CDR3 sequence (DNA): TGTGCCAGCAGTGAACTAGCGGGGGTAGGCGAGCAGTACTTC.

This rearrangement joins TRBV2 to TRBJ1-3, with TRBD1 matching 7 bases. The CDR3 contains 15 residues. V was pared by 6 bases and J by 0 bases, with 5 bases of the junction left unmatched. CDR1 SNHLY and CDR2 FYNNEI come from the germline V gene. The DNA of the CDR3 is TGTGCCAGCAGCCCGGGACAGAGCTCTGGAAACACCATATATTTT. Its protein is CASSPGQSSGNTIYF.

This rearrangement joins TRBV29-1 to TRBJ2-7, with no clear D. Germline assignment: CDR1 SQVTM and CDR2 ANQGSEA. CDR3 size: 10 residues. V dropped 5 bases and J dropped 3 bases, with 5 bases sitting between them. In DNA form, the CDR3 reads TGCAGCGTTCTTATCTACGAGCAGTACTTC. Its translation is CSVLIYEQYF.

This clone was counted between two and nine times. The rearrangement joins TRBV10-1 to TRBJ1-6; D is unresolved. Trimming stripped 2 bases from V and 10 bases from J, with 6 bases between. This CDR3 comprises 12 residues. Germline V gives CDR1 WNHNN, CDR2 SYGVQD (reference sequence). CDR3 coding DNA: TGCGCCAGCAGTGAGCCGGGGTCACCCCTCCACTTT. The encoded protein is CASSEPGSPLHF.

V usage is TRBV19 and J usage is TRBJ1-5; no firm D call. The CDR3 runs to 14 residues. Germline CDR1 and CDR2: LNHDA and SQIVND (reference sequence). Trimming took off 0 bases at V and 4 bases at J, with 7 bases between the two ends. Here the CDR3 DNA reads TGTGCCAGTAGTATAGATGCAGCGAATCAGCCCCAGCATTTT. Translated, it gives CASSIDAANQPQHF. Full variable domain (missing parts from reference TRBV19 and TRBJ1-5): DGGITQSPKYLFRKEGQNVTLSCEQNLNHDAMYWYRQDPGQGLRLIYYSQIVNDFQKGDIAEGYSVSREKKESFPLTVTSAQKNPTAFYLCASSIDAANQPQHFGDGTRLSIL.